This passage covers 28 T cell receptor beta chains from one sample sequenced in a study of blood T cell repertoires in COVID-19. TCRdb's table, derived via immunoSEQ multiplex PCR, lists solely in-frame clones and lacks some. The sample holds approximately 250,000 clones, approximately 86% seen once. Sample: peripheral blood. These receptors all stem from a woman aged 55-69 years who had recovered from COVID-19.

The chain couples TRBV5-6 to TRBJ1-1, with 7 bases aligning to TRBD1. This CDR3 region has 15 residues. CDR1 and CDR2 from the germline V gene are SGHDT and YYEEEE. V shed 4 bases and J 1 base; nucleotides not matched to a gene: 7. The CDR3 loop is CASSNRQGRNTEAFF. CDR3 bases: TGTGCCAGCAGCAACAGACAGGGTAGGAACACTGAAGCTTTCTTT.

This chain joins TRBV7-8 and TRBJ1-1; 7 bases match TRBD1. Unmatched junction bases numbered 5, after V lost 2 bases and J lost 8 bases. The CDR3 is 13 residues long. CDR1 is SGHVS, CDR2 FQNEAQ, per germline. CDR3 sequence: CASSLFPTGEAFF. The DNA of the CDR3 is TGTGCCAGCAGCTTATTTCCGACAGGGGAAGCTTTCTTT.

Only one count was recorded for this clone. V usage is TRBV15 and J usage is TRBJ1-4, with a tentative D call TRBD1 (5 bases). The CDR3 contains 14 residues. Per the germline V gene, CDR1 is LNHNV and CDR2 is YYDKDF (reference sequence). Trimming left V 1 base short and J 5 bases short, with 8 bases between. Here the CDR3 reads CATSRGQGNEKLFF. The CDR3 DNA sequence: TGTGCCACCAGCAGAGGGCAGGGAAATGAAAAACTGTTTTTT.

This clone was counted only a few times. This chain joins TRBV9 and TRBJ1-2; 7 bases are a match to TRBD1. CDR3 length equals 15 residues. Germline CDR1 reads SGDLS; CDR2 reads YYNGEE. V lost 4 bases to trimming and J lost 5 bases; unmatched junction nucleotides: 11. The DNA of the CDR3 is TGTGCCAGCAGCCCTGGGACAGTCAGGTCTTATGGCTACACCTTC. Its translation: CASSPGTVRSYGYTF.

The chain is built from TRBV18 and TRBJ1-1, with TRBD1 matching 7 bases. The CDR3 runs to 14 residues. Losses at the gene ends were 3 bases for V and 5 bases for J; bases not matched to a gene: 6. Germline lookup yields CDR1 KGHSH and CDR2 LQKENI. The CDR3 sequence: CASSPRTGGTEAFF. DNA of the CDR3: TGTGCCAGCTCACCGCGGACAGGAGGGACTGAAGCTTTCTTT.

This chain links TRBV12-5 with TRBJ2-2, with D maybe TRBD2 (5 bases). Germline CDR1 LGHNT, CDR2 FRNRAP. V lost 1 base to trimming and J lost 5 bases, with 14 bases between them. This CDR3 has 16 residues. CDR3 sequence: CASGLDPRVGTGELFF. CDR3 in DNA: TGTGCTAGTGGTTTGGATCCGAGGGTTGGTACCGGGGAGCTGTTTTTT.

This clone was counted a single time. J is TRBJ1-1 and V is TRBV12-3 or TRBV12-4; D call uncertain. Trimming removed 5 bases from V and 3 bases from J, with 10 bases in between. This CDR3 is built from 13 residues. CDR3 region: CASSIRRDTEAFF. CDR3 DNA sequence: TGTGCCAGCAGTATCAGGAGGGACACTGAAGCTTTCTTT.

The chain has TRBV4-1 and TRBJ1-1; weak D call: TRBD1 (5 bases). This CDR3 spans 15 amino acids. Germline V gene sequence: CDR1 MGHRA, CDR2 YSYEKL. V lost 2 bases, J lost 0 bases, and 10 bases lay in between. CDR3 DNA sequence: TGCGCCAGCAGCCAAACCGACAGACTGAACACTGAAGCTTTCTTT. This translates into CASSQTDRLNTEAFF.

The V call is TRBV9, the J call TRBJ2-3; D may be TRBD2 (7 bases). This CDR3 is 17 amino acids long. Trimming cost V 3 bases and J 1 base, with 18 bases left between them. Germline values: CDR1 SGDLS, CDR2 YYNGEE. CDR3 protein: CASSASPGGQGTDTQYF. DNA for the CDR3: TGTGCCAGCAGCGCGTCCCCCGGGGGGCAGGGCACAGATACGCAGTATTTT.

The chain has TRBV21-1 and TRBJ2-3; the DNA was not used to check the table's D call, TRBD2. TRBV21-1 is reported as a pseudogene. The CDR3 has 16 residues. CDR3: CASSRPGLAWTDTQYF. The CDR3, as DNA: TGTGCCAGCAGCAGACCGGGACTAGCGTGGACAGATACGCAGTATTTT.

This chain joins TRBV7-3 and TRBJ2-5; D is possibly TRBD2 (5 bases). The V end was cut by 5 bases, the J end by 5 bases, with 15 bases between. Per germline, CDR1 SGHTA and CDR2 FQGTGA. The CDR3 is 14 residues long. The CDR3 is CASSPTSGVETQYF. The CDR3 DNA reads TGTGCCAGCAGCCCCACTAGTGGGGTGGAGACCCAGTACTTC.

The chain has TRBV2 and TRBJ2-3; 10 bases fit TRBD1. Germline CDR1 and CDR2: SNHLY and FYNNEI. Trimming cost V 6 bases and J 4 bases; bases outside gene matches: 4. The CDR3 is made up of 14 amino acids. The CDR3 loop reads CASRRDRGSDTQYF. CDR3 nucleotides: TGTGCCAGCAGAAGGGACAGGGGATCAGATACGCAGTATTTT.

The V call is TRBV7-2, the J call TRBJ1-2, with D possibly matching TRBD1 (6 bases). The CDR3 consists of 16 residues. Trimming took off 2 bases at V and 1 base at J, with 14 bases between the two ends. Per the germline V gene, CDR1 is SGHTA and CDR2 is FQGNSA. The CDR3 DNA reads TGTGCCAGCAGCTTACTGCGGACAGTCCGTAACTATGGCTACACCTTC. Amino acid sequence: CASSLLRTVRNYGYTF.

V gene TRBV29-1 combines with J gene TRBJ2-3; TRBD1 agrees at 9 bases. V was clipped by 5 bases and J by 1 base; unmatched bases: 7. Per the germline V gene, CDR1 is SQVTM and CDR2 is ANQGSEA. This CDR3 is 15 amino acids long. This CDR3 is CSVKQGAGGTDTQYF. CDR3 coding DNA: TGCAGCGTTAAACAGGGGGCCGGGGGCACAGATACGCAGTATTTT.

This clone was observed a few times. The DNA for the CDR3 is TGCGCCAGCAGCCAAGACGGGTTTTATCCCCAGCCCCAGCATTTT. Its protein product is CASSQDGFYPQPQHF. The rearrangement uses TRBV4-1 and TRBJ1-5, with unresolved D. This CDR3 has 15 amino acids. Trimming took 0 bases from V and 7 from J, leaving 13 bases between them. Germline lookup yields CDR1 MGHRA and CDR2 YSYEKL.

The genes are TRBV4-3 and TRBJ2-2, with TRBD2 as a possible D gene (5 bases). Between the trimmed V and J ends, which lost 0 bases and 4 bases, there was a span of 9 bases. The CDR3 runs 15 residues. Germline loops: CDR1 LGHNA, CDR2 YSLEER. The CDR3 DNA follows: TGCGCCAGCAGCCAAGAACCGGAGGCCACCGGGGAGCTGTTTTTT. Encoded protein: CASSQEPEATGELFF.

The CDR3 DNA sequence: TGCGCCAGCTGGGACAACTCCTACGAGCAGTACTTC. Protein: CASWDNSYEQYF. The chain is built from TRBV5-1 and TRBJ2-7; tentatively, D is TRBD1 (6 bases). With 7 bases removed from V and 0 bases from J, the gap between germline ends came to 8 bases. This CDR3 has 12 amino acids. The germline CDR1 and CDR2 sequences are SGHRS and YFSETQ.

This sequence joins TRBV12-5 and TRBJ2-5, with a tentative D call TRBD1 (6 bases). V was clipped by 6 bases and J by 1 base, with 18 bases between them. Germline assignment: CDR1 LGHNT and CDR2 FRNRAP. CDR3 size: 16 residues. The CDR3 DNA sequence: TGTGCTAGTGGACGTGGGGGACAAGGGGGCCAAGAGACCCAGTACTTC. This encodes CASGRGGQGGQETQYF.

This clone has just one count. The rearrangement uses TRBV19 and TRBJ2-3; D not resolved. V was trimmed by 0 bases and J by 2 bases, leaving 12 bases between them. The CDR3 is 16 residues long. Germline V CDR1 and CDR2: LNHDA, SQIVND (reference sequence). The CDR3 region is CASSIEVAGFTDTQYF. In nucleotides, the CDR3 is TGTGCCAGTAGTATAGAGGTAGCCGGATTCACAGATACGCAGTATTTT.

This chain links TRBV5-1 with TRBJ1-2, with a weak D call TRBD1 (5 bases). The germline V gene encodes CDR1 SGHRS and CDR2 YFSETQ. Trimming pared 0 bases from V and 8 bases from J, leaving 11 bases between. The CDR3 has 13 residues. The CDR3 coding sequence is TGCGCCAGCAGCTTGGGCGGGGACCACGGCTACACCTTC. It encodes CASSLGGDHGYTF.

This clone occurred once. The chain links TRBV29-1 to TRBJ2-3; TRBD2 is a possible D gene (5 bases). The CDR3 contains 16 residues. V lost 4 bases, J lost 0 bases, and 17 bases lay in between. In germline, CDR1 is SQVTM, CDR2 ANQGSEA. The CDR3, as DNA: TGCAGCGTTGGCCCGGGGAAAGAAGTGAGCACAGATACGCAGTATTTT. This gives the protein CSVGPGKEVSTDTQYF.

The chain couples TRBV9 to TRBJ1-3; the match to TRBD1 covers 7 bases. The germline CDR1 and CDR2 sequences are SGDLS and YYNGEE. J gave up 4 bases and V 2 bases, and 6 bases lay outside the gene matches. This CDR3 is 15 amino acids long. This CDR3 reads CASSVEGAFGNTIYF. CDR3 DNA sequence: TGTGCCAGCAGCGTTGAGGGGGCTTTCGGAAACACCATATATTTT. Drawing the rest from reference TRBV9 and TRBJ1-3, the complete variable domain is DSGVTQTPKHLITATGQRVTLRCSPRSGDLSVYWYQQSLDQGLQFLIQYYNGEERAKGNILERFSAQQFPDLHSELNLSSLELGDSALYFCASSVEGAFGNTIYFGEGSWLTVV.

In regard to this clone: A read error may account for a junction end that differs from germline. The rearrangement links TRBV7-7 to TRBJ2-2; D might be TRBD2 (5 bases). Per germline, CDR1 SSHAT and CDR2 FNYEAQ (reference sequence). The CDR3 is 13 residues long. CDR3: CASSLASGRELFF. Written as DNA, the CDR3 is TGTGCTAGCAGCTTAGCGAGCGGTCGGGAGCTGTTTTTT.

This rearrangement joins TRBV5-6 to TRBJ1-3; tentatively, D is TRBD1 (5 bases). The CDR3 contains 15 residues. Trimming left V 0 bases short and J 2 bases short, with 9 bases between. Germline CDR1 reads SGHDT; CDR2 reads YYEEEE. The CDR3 bases are TGTGCCAGCAGCTTGGGTCGGGGGACTGGAAACACCATATATTTT. Protein sequence: CASSLGRGTGNTIYF. The full variable domain, its missing parts supplied by reference TRBV5-6 and TRBJ1-3, is DAGVTQSPTHLIKTRGQQVTLRCSPKSGHDTVSWYQQALGQGPQFIFQYYEEEERQRGNFPDRFSGHQFPNYSSELNVNALLLGDSALYLCASSLGRGTGNTIYFGEGSWLTVV.

This sequence joins TRBV19 and TRBJ2-6; 9 bases are a match to TRBD1. V lost 6 bases to trimming and J lost 2 bases; unmatched junction nucleotides: 5. Germline V lookup: CDR1 LNHDA, CDR2 SQIVND (reference sequence). The CDR3 covers 16 residues. This chain's CDR3 is CASRGQGRPGANVLTF. The CDR3 DNA reads as TGTGCCAGTAGGGGACAGGGCAGGCCTGGGGCCAACGTCCTGACTTTC.

This clone was observed once. The chain combines TRBV6-1 with TRBJ2-2, with 11 bases fitting TRBD1. The CDR3 extends over 16 amino acids. V lost 3 bases and J lost 6; bases outside the gene matches: 6. Germline-derived CDR1 and CDR2 are MNHNS and SASEGT. The CDR3 here is CASSDPDRGRPGELFF. DNA of the CDR3: TGTGCCAGCAGTGACCCGGACAGGGGGCGCCCCGGGGAGCTGTTTTTT.

CDR3 amino acids: CASLGGTNQPQHF. In nucleotides, the CDR3 is TGTGCCAGCCTGGGGGGTACAAATCAGCCCCAGCATTTT. This chain joins TRBV28 and TRBJ1-5; TRBD1 is a possible D gene (5 bases). Trimming removed 8 bases at V and 4 bases at J, with 12 bases between. Germline values: CDR1 MDHEN, CDR2 SYDVKM. This CDR3 has 13 residues.

The rearrangement uses TRBV7-2 and TRBJ1-2; D remains ambiguous. V was trimmed by 3 bases and J by 1 base, leaving 18 bases between them. Germline CDR1 is SGHTA and CDR2 is FQGNSA. The CDR3 covers 17 residues. In nucleotides, the CDR3 is TGTGCCAGCAGCTTTACTACCGGGATCCACCTTAACTATGGCTACACCTTC. Protein: CASSFTTGIHLNYGYTF.